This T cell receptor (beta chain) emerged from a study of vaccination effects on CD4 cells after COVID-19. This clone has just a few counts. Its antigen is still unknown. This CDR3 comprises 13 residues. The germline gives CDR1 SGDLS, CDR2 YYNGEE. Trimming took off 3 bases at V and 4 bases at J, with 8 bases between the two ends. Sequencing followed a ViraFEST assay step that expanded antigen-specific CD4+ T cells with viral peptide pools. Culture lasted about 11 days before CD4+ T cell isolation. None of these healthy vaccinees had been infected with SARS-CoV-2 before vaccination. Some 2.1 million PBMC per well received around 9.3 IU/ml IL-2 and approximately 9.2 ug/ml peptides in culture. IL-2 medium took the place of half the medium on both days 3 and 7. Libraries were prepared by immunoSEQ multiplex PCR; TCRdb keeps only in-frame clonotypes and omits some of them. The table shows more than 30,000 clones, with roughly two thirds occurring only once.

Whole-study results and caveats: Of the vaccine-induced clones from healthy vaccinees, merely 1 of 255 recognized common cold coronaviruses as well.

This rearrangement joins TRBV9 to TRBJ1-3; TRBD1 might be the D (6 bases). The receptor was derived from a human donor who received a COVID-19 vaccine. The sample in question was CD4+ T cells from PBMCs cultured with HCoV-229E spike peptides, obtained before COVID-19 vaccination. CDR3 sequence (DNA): TGTGCCAGCAGCGAGGACAGAGGAAACACCATATATTTT. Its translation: CASSEDRGNTIYF.